This T cell receptor (beta chain) was documented in a study of blood T cell repertoires in COVID-19. About this clone itself: One end of the junction fails to match germline, which may point to a read error.

Sequencing was performed with immunoSEQ multiplex PCR; in TCRdb, only in-frame clones are kept and a portion is missing. The sample lists 95,000 to 150,000 clones; approximately 81% were seen once. Germline CDR1 SSHAT, CDR2 FNYEAQ (reference sequence). The CDR3 is 15 residues long. This sequence was found in a man in his forties with active or convalescent COVID-19. The chain is built from TRBV7-7 and TRBJ2-2, with 8 bases that match TRBD1. The sample comprised peripheral blood. CDR3 DNA sequence: TGTGCTAGCAGCCCGACAGGGGCGAACACCGGGGAGCTGTTTTTT. Translating gives CASSPTGANTGELFF.